This entry describes one TCR beta chain. Its antigen is unknown. These data come from a study of shared clonotypes between healthy human individuals. Study overall: Per donor, CD8 memory used one plate, CD8 naive used two, CD4 memory used three and CD4 naive used three.

V lost 2 bases, J lost 2 bases, and 10 bases lay in between. The V gene's germline CDR1 is SGHTA and CDR2 FQGTGA. The CDR3 consists of 15 residues. Findings of the study overall: In a handful of donors, roughly 5.2% of naive CD4 clonotypes appeared in common. It was only blood that was sampled, and tissue repertoires likely differ.

The method was immunoSEQ multiplex PCR; TCRdb's version includes in-frame clones alone and lacks a portion of them. The sample has around 1 million clones, roughly 72% seen once. The gene calls are TRBV7-3 and TRBJ2-1, with D possibly being TRBD1 (5 bases). The clonotype was recovered from a man aged 18 to 29 in good health. Sequenced material: memory CD4+ T cells sorted from blood. Specified subset: CD45RA-negative fraction. CDR3 nucleotides: TGTGCCAGCAGCTTACAGGGATCCCCCTACAATGAGCAGTTCTTC. Protein sequence: CASSLQGSPYNEQFF.